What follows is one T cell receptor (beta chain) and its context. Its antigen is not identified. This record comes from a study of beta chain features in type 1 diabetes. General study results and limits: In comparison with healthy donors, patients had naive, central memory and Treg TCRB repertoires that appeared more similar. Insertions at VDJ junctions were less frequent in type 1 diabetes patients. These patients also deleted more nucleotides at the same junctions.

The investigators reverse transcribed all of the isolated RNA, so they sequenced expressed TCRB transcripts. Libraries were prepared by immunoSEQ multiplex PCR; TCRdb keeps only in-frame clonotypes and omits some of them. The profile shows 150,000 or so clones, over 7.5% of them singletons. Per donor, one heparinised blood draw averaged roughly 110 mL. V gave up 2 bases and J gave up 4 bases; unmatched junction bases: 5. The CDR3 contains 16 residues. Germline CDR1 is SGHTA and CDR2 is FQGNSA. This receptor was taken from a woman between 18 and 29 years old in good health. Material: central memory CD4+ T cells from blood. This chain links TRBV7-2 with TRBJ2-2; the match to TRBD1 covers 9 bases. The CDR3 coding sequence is TGTGCCAGCAGCTTAATCGGGACAGGGTTCACCGGGGAGCTGTTTTTT. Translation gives CASSLIGTGFTGELFF.